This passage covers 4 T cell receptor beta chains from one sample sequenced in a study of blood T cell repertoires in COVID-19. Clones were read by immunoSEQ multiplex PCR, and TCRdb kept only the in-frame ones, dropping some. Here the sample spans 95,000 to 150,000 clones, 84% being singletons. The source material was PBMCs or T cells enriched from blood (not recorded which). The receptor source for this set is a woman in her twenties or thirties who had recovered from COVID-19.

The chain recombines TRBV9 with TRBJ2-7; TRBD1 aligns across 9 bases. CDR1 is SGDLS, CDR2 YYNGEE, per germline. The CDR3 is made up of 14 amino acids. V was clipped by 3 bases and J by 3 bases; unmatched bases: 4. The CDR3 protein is CASSERTGDYEQYF. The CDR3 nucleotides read TGTGCCAGCAGCGAGAGGACAGGGGACTACGAGCAGTACTTC. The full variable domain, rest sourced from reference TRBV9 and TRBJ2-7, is DSGVTQTPKHLITATGQRVTLRCSPRSGDLSVYWYQQSLDQGLQFLIQYYNGEERAKGNILERFSAQQFPDLHSELNLSSLELGDSALYFCASSERTGDYEQYFGPGTRLTVT.

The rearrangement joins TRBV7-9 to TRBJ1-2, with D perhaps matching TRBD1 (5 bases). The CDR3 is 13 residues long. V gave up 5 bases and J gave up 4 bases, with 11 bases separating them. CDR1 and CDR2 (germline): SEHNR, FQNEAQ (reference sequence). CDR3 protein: CASSPGLFYGYTF. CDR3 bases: TGTGCCAGCAGCCCGGGACTGTTCTATGGCTACACCTTC.

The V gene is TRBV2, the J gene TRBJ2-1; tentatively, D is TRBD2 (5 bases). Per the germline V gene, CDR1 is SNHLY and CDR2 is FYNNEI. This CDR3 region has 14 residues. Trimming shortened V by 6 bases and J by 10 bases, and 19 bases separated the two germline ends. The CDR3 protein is CASSETRREGEQFF. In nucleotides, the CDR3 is TGTGCCAGCAGCGAAACTAGGAGAGAAGGGGAGCAGTTCTTC.

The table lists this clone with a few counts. The CDR3 coding sequence is TGTGCCAGCAAACAATGGACAGCGAAGAACACTGAAGCTTTCTTT. It is translated as CASKQWTAKNTEAFF. The V gene is TRBV28, the J gene TRBJ1-1; tentative D call: TRBD1 (6 bases). The CDR3 contains 15 residues. The germline V gene encodes CDR1 MDHEN and CDR2 SYDVKM. V was pared by 7 bases and J by 1 base, with 16 bases between.